This T cell receptor beta chain was recovered during a study of blood T cell repertoires in COVID-19. Data came from immunoSEQ multiplex PCR; TCRdb stores just in-frame clones and leaves some out. The sample includes about 370,000 clones, about nine tenths of them seen just once. Participant ages covered about 18 to 90 years across 25 or so US areas. Participants' reported clinical history set cohort assignment. Those designated as exposed participants met a COVID-19 case within 2 weeks before study entry. Germline V gene data show CDR1 as MNHEY and CDR2 as SMNVEV (reference sequence). Trimming shortened V by 6 bases and J by 0 bases, and 9 bases separated the two germline ends. The CDR3 is 14 amino acids.

Sequenced sample: PBMCs or T cells enriched from blood (not recorded which). This chain links TRBV27 with TRBJ2-1, with D possibly TRBD2 on 5 matching bases. This TCR derives from a middle-aged woman who had been exposed to COVID-19. DNA for the CDR3: TGTGCCAGCAGCTTAACTAGCTCCTACAATGAGCAGTTCTTC. Protein sequence: CASSLTSSYNEQFF.